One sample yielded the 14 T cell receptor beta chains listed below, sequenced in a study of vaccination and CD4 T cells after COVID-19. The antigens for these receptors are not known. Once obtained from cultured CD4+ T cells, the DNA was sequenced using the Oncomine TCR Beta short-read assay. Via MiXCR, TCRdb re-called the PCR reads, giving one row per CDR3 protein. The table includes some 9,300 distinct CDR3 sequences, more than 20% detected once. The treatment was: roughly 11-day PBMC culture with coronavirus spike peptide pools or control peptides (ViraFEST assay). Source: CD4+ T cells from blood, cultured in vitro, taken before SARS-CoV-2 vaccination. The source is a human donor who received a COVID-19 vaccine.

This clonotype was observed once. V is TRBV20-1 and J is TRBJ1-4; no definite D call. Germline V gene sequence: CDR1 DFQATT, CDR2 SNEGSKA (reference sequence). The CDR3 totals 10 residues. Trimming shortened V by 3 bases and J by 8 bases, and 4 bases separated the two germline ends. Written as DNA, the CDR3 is TGCAGTGCTAGGTGGGAAAAACTGTTTTTT. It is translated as CSARWEKLFF.

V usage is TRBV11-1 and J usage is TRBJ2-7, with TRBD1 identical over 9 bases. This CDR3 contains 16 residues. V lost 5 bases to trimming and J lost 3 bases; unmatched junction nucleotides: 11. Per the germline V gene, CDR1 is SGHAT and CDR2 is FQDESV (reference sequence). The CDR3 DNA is TGTGCCAGCAGCCGGACAGGGGCCCGTTACCTCTACGAGCAGTACTTC. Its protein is CASSRTGARYLYEQYF.

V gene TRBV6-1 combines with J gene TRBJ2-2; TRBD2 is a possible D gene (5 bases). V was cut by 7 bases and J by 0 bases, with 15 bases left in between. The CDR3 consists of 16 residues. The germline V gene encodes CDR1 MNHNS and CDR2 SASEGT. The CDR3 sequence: CASTPSPGTNTGELFF. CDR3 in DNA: TGTGCCAGCACCCCTAGTCCGGGGACGAACACCGGGGAGCTGTTTTTT.

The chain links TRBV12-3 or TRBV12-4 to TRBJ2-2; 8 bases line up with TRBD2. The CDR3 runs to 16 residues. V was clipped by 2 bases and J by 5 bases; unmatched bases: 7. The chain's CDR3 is CASSLSGGAGTGELFF. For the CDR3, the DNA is TGTGCCAGCAGTTTATCCGGGGGGGCGGGTACCGGGGAGCTGTTTTTT.

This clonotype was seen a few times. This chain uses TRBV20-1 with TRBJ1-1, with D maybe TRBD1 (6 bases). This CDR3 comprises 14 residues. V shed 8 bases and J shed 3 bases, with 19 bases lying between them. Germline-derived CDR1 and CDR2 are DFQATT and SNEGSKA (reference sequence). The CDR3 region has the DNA TGCAGTTGGGTCAGGGGCGGTTGGGACACTGAAGCTTTCTTT. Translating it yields CSWVRGGWDTEAFF.

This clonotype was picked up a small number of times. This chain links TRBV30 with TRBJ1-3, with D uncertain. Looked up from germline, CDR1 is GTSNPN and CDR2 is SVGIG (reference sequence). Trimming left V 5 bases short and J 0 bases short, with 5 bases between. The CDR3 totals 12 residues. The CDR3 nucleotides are TGTGCCTGGGAGAGCTCTGGAAACACCATATATTTT. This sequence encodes CAWESSGNTIYF.

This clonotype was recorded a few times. CDR3 sequence reads: CATTLRRTDTQYF. In DNA form, the CDR3 reads TGTGCCACCACATTGAGGAGAACAGATACGCAGTATTTT. The J gene is TRBJ2-3, the V gene TRBV15; D remains unclear. The CDR3 is made up of 13 amino acids. The V gene's germline CDR1 is LNHNV and CDR2 YYDKDF (reference sequence). Trimming removed 7 bases from V and 3 bases from J, with 11 bases in between.

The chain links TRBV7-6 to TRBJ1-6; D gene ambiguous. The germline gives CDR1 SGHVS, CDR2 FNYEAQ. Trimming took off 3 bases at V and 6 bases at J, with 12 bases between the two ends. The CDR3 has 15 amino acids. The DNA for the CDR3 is TGTGCCAGCAGCTTGGCAGGCGACTCTAATTCACCCCTCCACTTT. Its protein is CASSLAGDSNSPLHF.

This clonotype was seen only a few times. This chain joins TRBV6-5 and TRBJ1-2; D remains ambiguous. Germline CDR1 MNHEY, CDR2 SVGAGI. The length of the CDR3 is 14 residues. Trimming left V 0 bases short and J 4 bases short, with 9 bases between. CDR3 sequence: CASSYSPDLYGYTF. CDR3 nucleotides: TGTGCCAGCAGTTACTCGCCCGACCTCTATGGCTACACCTTC.

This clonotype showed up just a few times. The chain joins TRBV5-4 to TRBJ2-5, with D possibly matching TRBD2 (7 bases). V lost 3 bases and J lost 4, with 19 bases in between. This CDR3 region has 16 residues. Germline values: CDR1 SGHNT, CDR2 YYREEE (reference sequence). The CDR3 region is CASSSPPTGRAETQYF. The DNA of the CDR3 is TGTGCCAGCAGCTCCCCACCAACAGGGAGGGCAGAGACCCAGTACTTC.

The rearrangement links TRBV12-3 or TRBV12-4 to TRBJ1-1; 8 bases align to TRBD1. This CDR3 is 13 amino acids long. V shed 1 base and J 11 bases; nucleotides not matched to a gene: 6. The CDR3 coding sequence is TGTGCCAGCAGTTTAGGGACAGGGTTGTATGCTTTCTTT. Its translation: CASSLGTGLYAFF.

The chain's CDR3 is CASSLGSRASTDTQYF. CDR3 DNA sequence: TGTGCCAGCAGCTTAGGTTCCAGGGCAAGCACAGATACGCAGTATTTT. The chain is built from TRBV7-8 and TRBJ2-3, with D possibly being TRBD1 (5 bases). Germline V CDR1 and CDR2: SGHVS, FQNEAQ. The CDR3 is 16 amino acids. V lost 1 base, J lost 0 bases, and 11 bases lay in between.

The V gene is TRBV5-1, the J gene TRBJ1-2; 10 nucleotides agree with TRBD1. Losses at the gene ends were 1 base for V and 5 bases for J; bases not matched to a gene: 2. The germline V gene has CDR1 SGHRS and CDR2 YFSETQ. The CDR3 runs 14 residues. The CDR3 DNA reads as TGCGCCAGCAGCTTGCCGGGACAGGGGTATGGCTACACCTTC. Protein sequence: CASSLPGQGYGYTF.

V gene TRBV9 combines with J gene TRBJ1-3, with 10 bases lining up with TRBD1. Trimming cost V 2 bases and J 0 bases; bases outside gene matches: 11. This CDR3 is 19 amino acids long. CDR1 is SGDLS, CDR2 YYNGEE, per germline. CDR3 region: CASSVSTGGPESSGNTIYF. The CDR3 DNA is TGTGCCAGCAGCGTTTCGACAGGGGGCCCCGAATCCTCTGGAAACACCATATATTTT.